This T cell receptor beta chain originates from a study of OX40 agonist ivuxolimab in advanced cancers. Across the whole study: Checkpoint inhibitors had been given previously to roughly 36% of patients.

The V gene lost 4 bases and the J gene lost 0 bases, with 13 bases spanning the gap. The length of the CDR3 is 16 residues. CDR1 is SGHNT, CDR2 YENEEA, per germline. Profiling relied on immunoSEQ multiplex PCR, and the TCRdb table lists in-frame clones only, not all of them. The table includes roughly 48,000 clones, roughly 89% detected once. V usage is TRBV11-3 and J usage is TRBJ2-1; D possibly corresponds to TRBD1 (7 bases). This clonotype was sampled from an adult with an advanced solid tumor such as melanoma, head and neck, liver or kidney cancer. Source: CD4+ or CD8+ T cells sorted from blood, taken in a trial of the OX40 agonist ivuxolimab. CDR3 nucleotides: TGTGCCAGCAGCTGGGGACAGACTAGCTCCTACAATGAGCAGTTCTTC. Its protein is CASSWGQTSSYNEQFF.